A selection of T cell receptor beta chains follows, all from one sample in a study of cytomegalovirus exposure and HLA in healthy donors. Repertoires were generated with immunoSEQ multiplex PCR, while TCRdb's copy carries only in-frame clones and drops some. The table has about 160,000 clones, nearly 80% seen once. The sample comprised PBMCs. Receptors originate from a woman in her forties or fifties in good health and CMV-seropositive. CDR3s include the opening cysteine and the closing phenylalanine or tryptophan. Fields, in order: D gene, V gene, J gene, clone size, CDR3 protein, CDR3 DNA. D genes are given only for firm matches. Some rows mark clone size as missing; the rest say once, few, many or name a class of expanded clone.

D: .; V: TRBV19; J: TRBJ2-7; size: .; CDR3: CASSRDLTYEQYF; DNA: TGTGCCAGTAGTCGGGACTTAACCTACGAGCAGTACTTC
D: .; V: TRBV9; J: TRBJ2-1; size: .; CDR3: CASSVSGGPSYNEQFF; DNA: TGTGCCAGCAGCGTATCTGGCGGGCCGTCTTACAATGAGCAGTTCTTC
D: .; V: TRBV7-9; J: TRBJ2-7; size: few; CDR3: CASSLDYSYEQYF; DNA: TGTGCCAGCAGCTTGGACTACTCCTACGAGCAGTACTTC
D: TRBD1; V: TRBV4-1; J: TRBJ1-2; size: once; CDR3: CASSLSGTGGSEGYTF; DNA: TGCGCCAGCAGCCTGAGTGGGACAGGGGGTTCGGAGGGCTACACCTTC
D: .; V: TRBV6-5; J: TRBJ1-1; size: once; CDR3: CASSYGHKNTEAFF; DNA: TGTGCCAGCAGTTACGGGCACAAGAACACTGAAGCTTTCTTT
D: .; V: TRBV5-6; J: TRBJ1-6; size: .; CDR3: CASSSQDIGYGIAPLHF; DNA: TGTGCCAGCAGCTCCCAGGACATAGGGTATGGTATTGCACCCCTCCACTTT
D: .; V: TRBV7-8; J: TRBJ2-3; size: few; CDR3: CASSSTADTQYF; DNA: TGTGCCAGCAGCTCCACGGCAGATACGCAGTATTTT
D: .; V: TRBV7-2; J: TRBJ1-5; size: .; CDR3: CASSPGSDQPQHF; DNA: TGTGCCAGCAGCCCGGGGTCCGATCAGCCCCAGCATTTT
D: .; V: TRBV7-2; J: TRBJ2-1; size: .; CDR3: CASSGRAGLNEQFF; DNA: TGTGCCAGCAGCGGACGAGCAGGGTTGAATGAGCAGTTCTTC
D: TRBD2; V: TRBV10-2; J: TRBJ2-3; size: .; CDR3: CASSRTLAGEADTQYF; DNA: TGCGCCAGCAGTCGTACCCTAGCGGGAGAGGCAGATACGCAGTATTTT
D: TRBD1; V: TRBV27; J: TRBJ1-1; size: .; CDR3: CASKPRGQMNTEAFF; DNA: TGTGCCAGCAAGCCCCGGGGACAGATGAACACTGAAGCTTTCTTT
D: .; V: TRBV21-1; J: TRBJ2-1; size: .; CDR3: CASSTSGTLTYNEQFF; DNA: TGTGCCAGCAGCACTAGCGGGACCCTAACCTACAATGAGCAGTTCTTC
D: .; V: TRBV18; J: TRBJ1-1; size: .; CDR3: CASSPAQYTEAFF; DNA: TGTGCCAGCTCACCAGCACAGTACACTGAAGCTTTCTTT
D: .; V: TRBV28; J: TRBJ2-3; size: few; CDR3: CASSLVGHQRTDTQYF; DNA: TGTGCCAGCAGTTTAGTAGGACATCAACGCACAGATACGCAGTATTTT
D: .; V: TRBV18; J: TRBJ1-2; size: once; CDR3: CASSPARQDLYTF; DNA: TGTGCCAGCTCACCAGCCAGACAGGACCTGTACACCTTC
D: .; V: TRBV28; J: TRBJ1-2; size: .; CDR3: CASSSTGYGYTF; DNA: TGTGCCAGCAGTTCGACGGGGTATGGCTACACCTTC
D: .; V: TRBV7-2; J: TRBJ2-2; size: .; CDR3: CASSFGWLRGNTGELFF; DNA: TGTGCCAGCAGCTTCGGGTGGCTGCGGGGTAACACCGGGGAGCTGTTTTTT
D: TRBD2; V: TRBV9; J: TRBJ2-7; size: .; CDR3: CASSPRTSGSSYEQYF; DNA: TGTGCCAGCAGCCCAAGGACTAGCGGTAGCTCCTACGAGCAGTACTTC
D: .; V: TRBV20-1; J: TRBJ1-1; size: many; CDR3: CSARVTTEAFF; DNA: TGCAGTGCTAGAGTTACGACAGAAGCTTTCTTT
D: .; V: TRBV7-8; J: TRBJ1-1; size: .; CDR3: CASSPRDRIQGAFF; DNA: TGTGCCAGCAGCCCCAGAGACCGAATCCAGGGGGCTTTCTTT
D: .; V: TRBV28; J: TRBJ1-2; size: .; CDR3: CASSRTAPFSGYTF; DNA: TGTGCCAGCAGTCGGACAGCTCCCTTCTCTGGCTACACCTTC
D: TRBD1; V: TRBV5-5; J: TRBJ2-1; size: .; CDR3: CASSLSGTGYNEQFF; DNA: TGTGCCAGCAGCCTGTCCGGGACAGGCTACAATGAGCAGTTCTTC
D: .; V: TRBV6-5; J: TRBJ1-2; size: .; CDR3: CASSPGEWDGYTF; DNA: TGTGCCAGCAGTCCAGGGGAATGGGATGGCTACACCTTC
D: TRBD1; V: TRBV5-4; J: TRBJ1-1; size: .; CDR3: CASSQDRGLEAFF; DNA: TGTGCCAGCAGCCAGGACAGGGGGCTTGAAGCTTTCTTT
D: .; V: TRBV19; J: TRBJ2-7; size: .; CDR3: CARPFRDHHSRQYF; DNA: TGTGCCAGACCCTTCCGGGATCACCATTCGCGGCAGTACTTC
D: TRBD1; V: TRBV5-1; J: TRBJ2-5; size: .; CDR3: CASSPGQGEETQYF; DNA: TGCGCCAGCAGCCCGGGCCAGGGGGAAGAGACCCAGTACTTC